The 20 T cell receptor beta chains presented below share a single source sample, sequenced in a study of shared clonotypes between healthy human individuals. Method: immunoSEQ multiplex PCR; TCRdb's copy keeps in-frame clones and lacks some. The sample records roughly 2.5 million clones, around nine tenths being singletons. Sequenced sample: naive CD4+ T cells sorted from blood. Indicated subset: CD45RA+ positively selected. These receptors originate from a man between 18 and 29 years old in good health.

Turning to this clone: At one of its ends the junction is not consistent with the germline gene, which may arise from a read error. The chain uses TRBV5-4 and TRBJ1-1, with a possible D match to TRBD1 (6 bases). Germline-derived CDR1 and CDR2 are SGHNT and YYREEE (reference sequence). CDR3 size: 16 residues. The CDR3 DNA sequence: TGTGCCAGCAGCTTGTGGGGGGCGATGGCGAACGCTGAAGCTTTCTTT. The encoded protein is CASSLWGAMANAEAFF.

This clone occurred once. The V call is TRBV19, the J call TRBJ2-5; 7 nucleotides align to TRBD1. CDR1 is LNHDA and CDR2 is SQIVND in the germline V gene (reference sequence). The CDR3 has 14 residues. The V gene end was trimmed by 7 bases and the J gene end by 3 bases; junction bases not matched to a gene: 8. The CDR3 is CASTETGPKETQYF. CDR3 DNA: TGTGCCAGTACCGAGACAGGGCCAAAAGAGACCCAGTACTTC.

Of note for this clone: The junction departs from germline at one end; a sequencing error may be responsible. This rearrangement joins TRBV28 to TRBJ1-4, with a weak D call TRBD1 (5 bases). CDR3 length: 13 residues. Germline V gene lookup returns CDR1 MDHEN and CDR2 SYDVKM. The CDR3 loop reads CASSLLAGKNLFF. The CDR3 coding sequence is TGTGCCAGCAGTTTACTTGCAGGGAAAAACCTGTTTTTT.

The rearrangement uses TRBV5-1 and TRBJ2-2; the D gene is possibly TRBD2 (6 bases). CDR3 length equals 15 residues. Between the trimmed V and J ends, which lost 7 bases and 4 bases, there was a span of 17 bases. Germline CDR1 SGHRS, CDR2 YFSETQ. The CDR3 loop reads CASGAGDLSTGELFF. The CDR3 DNA sequence: TGCGCCAGCGGAGCCGGGGACTTATCCACCGGGGAGCTGTTTTTT.

This clone was seen just once. The J gene is TRBJ2-2, the V gene TRBV18, with a possible D match to TRBD2 (5 bases). CDR3 length: 15 amino acids. Looked up from germline, CDR1 is KGHSH and CDR2 is LQKENI. Trimming pared 0 bases from V and 5 bases from J, leaving 10 bases between. The CDR3 nucleotides read TGTGCCAGCTCACCACCGAACCGGGGAACCGGGGAGCTGTTTTTT. It specifies CASSPPNRGTGELFF.

The gene calls are TRBV12-5 and TRBJ1-4; D remains ambiguous. The CDR3 runs to 13 residues. The V end was cut by 2 bases, the J end by 16 bases, with 17 bases between. Germline values: CDR1 LGHNT, CDR2 FRNRAP. In nucleotides, the CDR3 is TGTGCTAGTGGTTTGTTTGGGCAGGCTAAAGCGTTTTTT. It codes for CASGLFGQAKAFF.

The chain has TRBV19 and TRBJ2-7, with D perhaps matching TRBD1 or TRBD2 (5 bases each). This CDR3 contains 14 residues. Trimming took 2 bases from V and 3 from J, leaving 11 bases between them. The germline gives CDR1 LNHDA, CDR2 SQIVND (reference sequence). The CDR3 DNA reads TGTGCCAGTAGTATAAGAAGGGGAGTCTACGAGCAGTACTTC. Amino acids: CASSIRRGVYEQYF.

Note on this clone: The sample has other DNA sequences that encode this CDR3 too. J is TRBJ2-2 and V is TRBV2, with a weak D call TRBD2 (5 bases). Germline lookup yields CDR1 SNHLY and CDR2 FYNNEI. Between the trimmed V and J ends, which lost 3 bases and 4 bases, there was a span of 6 bases. This CDR3 is 13 amino acids long. The CDR3 DNA is TGTGCCAGCAGTGACGAGGGCACCGGGGAGCTGTTTTTT. Amino acid sequence: CASSDEGTGELFF.

J is TRBJ1-2 and V is TRBV28; D is unclear. The germline V gene has CDR1 MDHEN and CDR2 SYDVKM. The CDR3 is made up of 15 amino acids. With 7 bases removed from V and 0 bases from J, the gap between germline ends came to 15 bases. The CDR3 DNA follows: TGTGCCAGCACCTCCCGACCCCTCACTAACTATGGCTACACCTTC. Translated: CASTSRPLTNYGYTF.

The chain joins TRBV4-3 to TRBJ2-3, with TRBD2 matching over 9 bases. The germline V gene encodes CDR1 LGHNA and CDR2 YSLEER. The CDR3 length is 14 residues. J was trimmed by 1 base and V by 8 bases; bases with no gene match: 4. The CDR3 region is CASGREGRTDTQYF. The CDR3 nucleotides are TGCGCCAGCGGGCGGGAGGGCCGCACAGATACGCAGTATTTT.

This clone occurred once. The chain employs TRBV11-2 and TRBJ2-7; 8 nucleotides line up with TRBD1. CDR1 is SGHAT, CDR2 FQNNGV, per germline. The ends lost 5 bases at V and 2 bases at J; junction bases unmatched: 5. The length of the CDR3 is 14 residues. CDR3 sequence (DNA): TGTGCCAGCAGCATAGGGACAGGCCCCTACGAGCAGTACTTC. This codes for CASSIGTGPYEQYF.

V gene TRBV7-3 combines with J gene TRBJ2-1; 10 nucleotides align to TRBD2. J was trimmed by 7 bases and V by 5 bases; bases with no gene match: 8. The CDR3 is made up of 15 amino acids. CDR1 and CDR2 (germline): SGHTA, FQGTGA. As DNA, the CDR3 is TGTGCCAGCAGCCCGGGTCTAGCGGGGGTTAATGAGCAGTTCTTC. It codes for CASSPGLAGVNEQFF. Together with reference TRBV7-3 and TRBJ2-1, the CDR3 gives the full variable domain: GAGVSQTPSNKVTEKGKYVELRCDPISGHTALYWYRQSLGQGPEFLIYFQGTGAADDSGLPNDRFFAVRPEGSVSTLKIQRTERGDSAVYLCASSPGLAGVNEQFFGPGTRLTVL.

As for this clone: Other DNA variants within this sample encode the same CDR3. This rearrangement joins TRBV7-9 to TRBJ2-7; the match to TRBD2 covers 13 bases. The CDR3 loop spans 15 amino acids. The germline gives CDR1 SEHNR, CDR2 FQNEAQ (reference sequence). The V and J ends lost 3 bases and 2 bases, in that order; junction bases with no gene match: 1. CDR3 loop: CASSLGLAGTYEQYF. CDR3 in DNA: TGTGCCAGCAGCTTGGGACTAGCGGGAACCTACGAGCAGTACTTC.

This chain connects TRBV30 to TRBJ1-5, with D possibly TRBD1 on 6 matching bases. The CDR3 has 15 amino acids. Per germline, CDR1 GTSNPN and CDR2 SVGIG (reference sequence). Trimming pared 2 bases from V and 0 bases from J, leaving 11 bases between. CDR3 sequence: CAWSLGRGSNQPQHF. The CDR3 DNA sequence: TGTGCCTGGAGTTTAGGCAGGGGTAGCAATCAGCCCCAGCATTTT.

V usage is TRBV7-2 and J usage is TRBJ2-7; 7 nucleotides align to TRBD1. Germline loops: CDR1 SGHTA, CDR2 FQGNSA. CDR3 length equals 16 residues. The V segment lost 1 base and the J segment 2 bases; nucleotides outside the gene matches: 8. The CDR3 loop reads CASSLGYPGQPYEQYF. CDR3 bases: TGTGCCAGCAGCTTAGGCTACCCGGGACAGCCCTACGAGCAGTACTTC. Drawing the rest from reference TRBV7-2 and TRBJ2-7, the complete variable domain is GAGVSQSPSNKVTEKGKDVELRCDPISGHTALYWYRQSLGQGLEFLIYFQGNSAPDKSGLPSDRFSAERTGGSVSTLTIQRTQQEDSAVYLCASSLGYPGQPYEQYFGPGTRLTVT.

The J gene is TRBJ1-4, the V gene TRBV18; D is perhaps TRBD1 (5 bases). The CDR3 is made up of 16 amino acids. From germline, CDR1 is KGHSH and CDR2 LQKENI. V was trimmed by 4 bases and J by 8 bases, leaving 20 bases between them. The CDR3 DNA is TGTGCCAGCTCACAACAGCCGGGACCCCAAGGAGAAAAACTGTTTTTT. Translated, it gives CASSQQPGPQGEKLFF.

The rearrangement uses TRBV5-1 and TRBJ2-7; possibly TRBD1 or TRBD2 for D (5 bases each). Deletions cut 4 bases from V and 3 bases from J, with 11 bases between. The CDR3 runs 13 residues. CDR1 and CDR2 (germline): SGHRS, YFSETQ. The CDR3 nucleotides read TGCGCCAGCAGCCCGGGGCTTGACTACGAGCAGTACTTC. As protein: CASSPGLDYEQYF. The full variable domain, completed using reference TRBV5-1 and TRBJ2-7, is KAGVTQTPRYLIKTRGQQVTLSCSPISGHRSVSWYQQTPGQGLQFLFEYFSETQRNKGNFPGRFSGRQFSNSRSEMNVSTLELGDSALYLCASSPGLDYEQYFGPGTRLTVT.

The chain has TRBV18 and TRBJ2-2; possibly TRBD2 for D (5 bases). CDR1 is KGHSH, CDR2 LQKENI, per germline. V lost 0 bases, J lost 6 bases, and 8 bases lay in between. The CDR3 is 14 residues long. CDR3 in DNA: TGTGCCAGCTCACCACCGCGGGTTGCCGGGGAGCTGTTTTTT. Its translation: CASSPPRVAGELFF.

The chain has TRBV23-1 and TRBJ1-5; maybe TRBD1 (5 bases). TRBV23-1 is classed as an ORF, of uncertain function. The CDR3 consists of 15 residues. The V gene lost 3 bases and the J gene lost 9 bases, with 18 bases spanning the gap. CDR3 sequence: CASSHYGGTGGPQHF. In DNA form, the CDR3 reads TGCGCCAGCAGTCACTACGGAGGGACCGGAGGGCCCCAGCATTTT.

The rearrangement joins TRBV2 to TRBJ1-4; 7 bases are a match to TRBD1. With 6 bases clipped from V and 7 bases from J, the junction kept 8 bases outside the gene matches. There are 14 residues in the CDR3. From germline, CDR1 is SNHLY and CDR2 FYNNEI. CDR3 bases: TGTGCCAGCAGCGTGACAGAGGGGGCTGAAAAACTGTTTTTT. The encoded protein is CASSVTEGAEKLFF.